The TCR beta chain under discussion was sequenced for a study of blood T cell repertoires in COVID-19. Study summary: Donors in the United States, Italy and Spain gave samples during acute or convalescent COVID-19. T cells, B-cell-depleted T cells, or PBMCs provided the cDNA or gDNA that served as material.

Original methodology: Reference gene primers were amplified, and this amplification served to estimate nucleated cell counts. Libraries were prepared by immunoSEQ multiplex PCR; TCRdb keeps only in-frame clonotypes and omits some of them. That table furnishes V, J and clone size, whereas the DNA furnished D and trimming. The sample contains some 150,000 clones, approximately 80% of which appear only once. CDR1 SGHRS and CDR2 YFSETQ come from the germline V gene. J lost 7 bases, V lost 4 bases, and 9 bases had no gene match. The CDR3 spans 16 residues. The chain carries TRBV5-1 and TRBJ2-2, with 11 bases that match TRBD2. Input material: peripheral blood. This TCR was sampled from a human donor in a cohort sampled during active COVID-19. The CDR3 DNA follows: TGCGCCAGCAGCCCTTATGGCCTAGCGGGAGGCGGGGAGCTGTTTTTT. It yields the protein CASSPYGLAGGGELFF.